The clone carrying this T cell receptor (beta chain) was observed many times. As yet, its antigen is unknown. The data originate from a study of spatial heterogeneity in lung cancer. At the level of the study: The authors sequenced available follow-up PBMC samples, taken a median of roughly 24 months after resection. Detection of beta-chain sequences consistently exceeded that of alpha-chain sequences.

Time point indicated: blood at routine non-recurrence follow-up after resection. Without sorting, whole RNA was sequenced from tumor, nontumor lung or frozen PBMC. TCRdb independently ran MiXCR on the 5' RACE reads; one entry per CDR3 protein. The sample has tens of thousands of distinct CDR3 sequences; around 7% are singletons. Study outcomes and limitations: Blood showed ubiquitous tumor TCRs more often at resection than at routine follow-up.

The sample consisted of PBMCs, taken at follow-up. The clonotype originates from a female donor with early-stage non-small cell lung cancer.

CDR3 sequence: CASSLGELIAKNIQYF. The CDR3, as DNA: TGTGCCAGCAGCTTAGGTGAACTAATAGCCAAAAACATTCAGTACTTC. This chain uses TRBV7-2 with TRBJ2-4; D is unresolved. Trimming removed 1 base from V and 0 bases from J, with 10 bases in between. Germline lookup yields CDR1 SGHTA and CDR2 FQGNSA. This CDR3 region has 16 residues.